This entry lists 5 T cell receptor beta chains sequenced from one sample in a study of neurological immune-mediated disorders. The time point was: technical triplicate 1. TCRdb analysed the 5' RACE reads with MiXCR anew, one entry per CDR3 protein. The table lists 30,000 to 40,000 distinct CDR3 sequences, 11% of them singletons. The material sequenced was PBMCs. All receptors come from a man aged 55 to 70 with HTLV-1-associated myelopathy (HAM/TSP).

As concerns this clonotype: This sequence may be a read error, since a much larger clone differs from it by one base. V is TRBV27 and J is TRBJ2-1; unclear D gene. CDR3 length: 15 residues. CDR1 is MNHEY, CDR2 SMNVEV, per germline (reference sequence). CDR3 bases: TGTGCCAGCGCTCTTGGTGTGGCCGCCTACAATGAGCATTTCTTC. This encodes CASALGVAAYNEHFF.

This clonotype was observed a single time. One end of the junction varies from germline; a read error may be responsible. This CDR3 is CASSRLIGLAGGFNAQFF. The CDR3 coding sequence is TGTGCCAGCAGCCGACTTATCGGACTAGCGGGAGGATTCAATGCGCAGTTCTTC. The genes are TRBV3-1 and TRBJ2-1, with 14 bases lining up with TRBD2. This CDR3 has 18 residues. From germline, CDR1 is LGHDT and CDR2 YNNKEL (reference sequence).

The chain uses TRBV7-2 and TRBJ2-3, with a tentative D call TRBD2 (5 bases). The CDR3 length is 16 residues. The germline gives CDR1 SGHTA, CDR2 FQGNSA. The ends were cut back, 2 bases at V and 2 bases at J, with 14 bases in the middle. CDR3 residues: CASSLTRRVYTDTQYF. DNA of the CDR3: TGTGCCAGCAGCTTAACTAGACGCGTTTACACAGATACGCAGTATTTT.

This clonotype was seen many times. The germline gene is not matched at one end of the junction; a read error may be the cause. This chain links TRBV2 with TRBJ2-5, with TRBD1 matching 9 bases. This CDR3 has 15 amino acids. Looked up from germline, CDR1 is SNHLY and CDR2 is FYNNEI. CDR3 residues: CASSEETGGFETQYF. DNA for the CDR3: TGTGCCAGTAGTGAAGAGACAGGGGGTTTTGAGACCCAGTACTTC.

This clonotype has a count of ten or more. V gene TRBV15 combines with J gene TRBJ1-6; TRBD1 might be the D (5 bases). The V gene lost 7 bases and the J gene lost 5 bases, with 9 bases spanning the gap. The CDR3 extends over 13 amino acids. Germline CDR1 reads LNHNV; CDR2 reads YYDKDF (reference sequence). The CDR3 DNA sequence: TGTGCCACCAAGGGACGAGATAATTCACCCCTCCACTTT. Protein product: CATKGRDNSPLHF.